The clone carrying this T cell receptor (beta chain) was seen many times. These data originate in a study of T-cell reconstitution after alpha-beta-depleted transplantation in children. The authors prepared the TCRbeta library with unique molecular identifiers. MiXCR, applied by TCRdb to the PCR reads, yields one record per CDR3 protein. The sample records some 350,000 distinct CDR3 sequences, under 13% being singletons. The receptor was derived from a human donor who donated a stem cell graft to a child with acute lymphoblastic leukemia. Material: PBMCs from the stem cell graft donor, obtained from the stem cell graft.

CDR3 protein: CASSSRAKNTGELFF. The CDR3 DNA reads as TGTGCCAGCAGTTCTCGGGCCAAGAACACCGGGGAGCTGTTTTTT. This chain connects TRBV6-5 to TRBJ2-2, with D unresolved. This CDR3 is 15 amino acids long. Germline CDR1 MNHEY, CDR2 SVGAGI. With 4 bases removed from V and 1 base from J, the gap between germline ends came to 10 bases.